This TCR beta chain was recorded in a study of shared clonotypes between healthy human individuals. V was shortened by 2 bases and J by 5 bases, with 7 bases between the two germline ends. The CDR3 consists of 13 residues. CDR1 and CDR2 (germline): SNHLY, FYNNEI. Every donor, a Caucasian adult, lived in Nashville, Tennessee. Measured with immunoSEQ multiplex PCR; TCRdb has only the in-frame clones, and not every one. Of over a million clones listed, approximately 98% were seen once; the top ten hold about 0.42%. This sequence was found in a man younger than 40 in good health. Sequenced input: naive CD4+ T cells sorted from blood. Subset: CD45RA+ positively selected. The V gene is TRBV2, the J gene TRBJ2-4; D remains ambiguous. In nucleotides, the CDR3 is TGTGCCAGCAGTGAACAGGTTCAAAACATTCAGTACTTC. Amino acid sequence: CASSEQVQNIQYF.